This T cell receptor beta chain was documented in a study of blood T cell repertoires in COVID-19 (TCRdb year 2020). About the investigation overall: Samples from collaborators originated in the United States, Italy and Spain and spanned both the acute and convalescent phases of COVID-19. The material from the prospective study consisted of cDNA or gDNA derived from T cells, B-cell-depleted T cells, or PBMCs. The dataset comprised deeply sampled blood TCRbeta repertoires from subjects exposed to, actively infected with, or recovered from COVID-19. The repertoires were released in a freely available public database intended as a resource for research on the immune response to SARS-CoV-2. The samples were drawn from two sources: the first 160 participants of the ongoing ImmuneRACE study, and 950 to 1,500 subjects contributed by 6 global collaborators. A de-identified subject ID, COVID-19 status, age in years and sex were almost always included in the sample metadata. Where available, HLA class I and class II types were obtained from metadata supplied by the sample provider rather than from assay-based typing.

A word on this clone: Its antigen target is currently unknown. No base qualities exist here, and no much larger clone lies one base off it.

The collaborating institutions used their own protocols to collect whole blood in K2EDTA tubes. For TCRbeta analysis, collaborators shipped samples as frozen whole blood, isolated PBMCs, or DNA extracted from either of those sample types. TCRbeta CDR3 regions were amplified from genomic DNA by means of the immunoSEQ Assay, a bias-controlled multiplex PCR. The authors processed their data as follows. The number of nucleated cells in each sample was estimated by amplification of reference gene primers within the assay. To quantify the absolute abundance of each unique TCRbeta CDR3 rearrangement, sequence reads were collapsed and filtered. For each sample, productive Simpson clonality was calculated as the square root of Simpson's diversity index over productive rearrangements. TCRdb limited this immuneACCESS table to in-frame rearrangements with V and J called. A share of clones is missing; checked studies link under half to unresolved V genes, and the rest is unexplained. V, J and clone size are taken as reported in that table, and D and trimming were inferred from the DNA itself. The sample profile shows about 75,000 clones; roughly 88% of them were found once. The top ten clones comprise around 2.6% of the sample.

Overall results and qualifications from the work: The amount of clinical and demographic metadata varied by source and participant and was provided uncurated.

The sequencing input was peripheral blood. The TCR comes from a human donor in a cohort sampled during active COVID-19.

Here the CDR3 is given as CAISEGQVWETQYF. The DNA is as follows: TGTGCCATCAGTGAGGGTCAGGTCTGGGAGACCCAGTACTTC. The sequence links TRBV10-3 to TRBJ2-5; too little of a D gene remains to name it. A distance of 12 bases separates the germline ends of V and J, which lose 2 bases and 5 bases respectively. Sequences ENHRY (CDR1) and SYGVKD (CDR2) are obtained from the germline V gene. The cysteine opens and the phenylalanine closes a CDR3 of 14 amino acids. Kept here is only the CDR3 DNA, which spans 42 bases and is read in frame from base 1.